This TCR beta chain is drawn from a study of cytomegalovirus exposure and HLA in healthy donors. Findings and limits, study-wide: The authors later found HLA-associated TCR beta chains more clonally expanded than equally common others.

Points on this clone: As yet, its antigen is unknown.

Amplification used 60 Vbeta primers and 13 Jbeta primers. The method was immunoSEQ multiplex PCR; TCRdb's version includes in-frame clones alone and lacks a portion of them. The sample holds approximately 180,000 clones, under 90% seen once. The length of the CDR3 is 12 residues. Sequencing was carried out using PBMCs. The chain has TRBV1 and TRBJ2-5; the table assigns TRBD2, which was not confirmed against the DNA. TRBV1 is given as a pseudogene. This sequence was found in a man aged 25-45 years in good health and CMV-seropositive. CDR3 residues: CTSSPVRETQYF. The CDR3 coding sequence is TGCACCAGCAGCCCTGTCCGGGAGACCCAGTACTTC.